This TCR beta chain is from a study of T cells in Graves' hyperthyroidism and ophthalmopathy (dated by TCRdb to the late 2010s). At the level of the whole study: Peripheral blood samples were taken at the time of initial diagnosis, prior to any treatment. TCR V-J signatures able to tell the groups apart were searched for in a discovery cohort of 95 to 100 patients, of whom 43 had Graves' ophthalmopathy and roughly 58 had stable Graves' hyperthyroidism. Prospective prediction of ophthalmopathy was tested in an independent validation cohort consisting of some 20 hyperthyroidism patients and around 16 patients who later progressed to ophthalmopathy. For training and testing, the approximately 97 patients in the discovery cohort were randomly divided in a 7:3 ratio. The study also compared thyroid tissue and blood T-cell repertoires from a handful of Graves' hyperthyroidism patients. After sampling, hyperthyroidism patients received methimazole starting at 30 mg daily, and ophthalmopathy patients received high-dose intravenous methylprednisolone. The paper reports TCR Vbeta CDR3 sequencing of 130 to 150 peripheral blood samples: some 44 ophthalmopathy, roughly 74 hyperthyroidism and 17 progressor patients.

General study outcomes and caveats: No statistical method was used to fix the sample size in advance, and group allocation was not hidden from the investigators. During validation, the model predicted progression to ophthalmopathy a median of about 6.3 months ahead of onset, with roughly 65% sensitivity and 72% to 80% specificity. A model built on a 13 V-J signature distinguished ophthalmopathy from stable hyperthyroidism, reaching about 88% sensitivity and around 81% specificity in cross-validation and 80%/75% in testing. Most expanded thyroid clonotypes (frequency above 0.001) were also found in blood, which suggests that blood repertoires may mirror thyroid immune responses.

Amplification of TCR beta CDR3 regions was carried out from RNA transcripts. For the first round of RT-PCR on the TCR CDR3, the HTBI primer set was used together with the Qiagen OneStep RT-PCR kit. A second multiplex PCR round built the libraries, followed by size selection and purification. Sequencing of the libraries was done on an Illumina HiSeq2000 using paired-end 100 bp reads. On the authors' methods: SOAPnuke was used to process the raw data, removing reads that contained adapters or uncalled bases, had a mean Phred below 15, or lacked an exact match to the constant primer or identifier. High-quality paired reads were merged with COPE v1.2.5, and unique nucleotide sequences were defined as clonotypes. MiTCR v1.1 was used to align the clonotypes against IMGT TRBV, TRBD and TRBJ reference segments. Analysis was restricted to V-J combinations with a frequency above 0.0001, which covered roughly 99% of repertoires. A TCS score was defined as the ratio between F50 (clonal expansion) and ExV (chaos), using BLOSUM62-based TCRdist between CDR3 peptides within each V-J. Welch's t-statistics and random forest reduced several hundred V-J features to 13, which were used in a naive Bayes classifier (R e1071). TCRdb reprocessed the public reads (quality trimming at Q25 with fastp, clone calling with MiXCR) and kept in-frame beta chains. Records with the same CDR3 protein are collapsed into one entry carrying the most frequent genes and DNA. These V and J calls derive from TCRdb rather than the authors' analysis. Within this sample are a few hundred thousand distinct CDR3 sequences, with 15% to 18% of them counted one time only. Approximately 7.4% of the sample goes to the ten largest clones.

V is cut by 6 bases and J by 3 bases, and the space between the germline ends is 12 bases. For CDR1 and CDR2, the germline V gene lists SNHLY and FYNNEI. The CDR3, from cysteine to phenylalanine, totals 13 residues. Left in the record is the CDR3 DNA by itself, 39 bases read in frame from the first base. A note on this clonotype: Its recognized antigen is unknown. It has no much larger one-base neighbor in the sample; base qualities were not kept.

Stable Graves' hyperthyroidism was defined as the absence of progression to ophthalmopathy over 18 months of follow-up. Hyperthyroidism patients were aged 18 to 65 years and newly diagnosed, with disease duration of less than 2 months. Patients with uncontrolled infections, other autoimmune diseases, pregnancy or lactation were excluded. Diagnoses were established on the basis of clinical symptoms, serum thyroxine and TRAb, thyroid ultrasound, and orbital computed tomography. Ficoll-Paque density gradient centrifugation was used to isolate PBMCs from approximately 11 ml of fresh peripheral blood. Total RNA was extracted with Trizol reagent, and quality was checked on an Agilent 2100 Bioanalyzer.

The receptor was isolated from a woman aged 25 to 45 with Graves' hyperthyroidism. The sample was blood. Here the chain combines TRBV2 and TRBJ2-7; the D gene remains uncertain. The nucleotide sequence reads as follows: TGTGCCAGCAGGGGCGGTGGGGTCTACGAGCAGTACTTC. Its translation is CASRGGGVYEQYF.